The 13 T cell receptor beta chains below all came from one sample that was sequenced in a study of cytomegalovirus exposure and HLA in healthy donors. In the PCR, 60 Vbeta and 13 Jbeta primers were used. This table comes from immunoSEQ multiplex PCR, and its TCRdb copy is limited to in-frame clones, with some not included. The sample includes 160,000 or so clones, approximately 90% of them seen just once. The sequenced sample was PBMCs. The source is a woman in her thirties in good health and CMV-seronegative.

V and J are TRBV7-2 and TRBJ2-3, with TRBD2 identical over 8 bases. The CDR3 has 19 residues. Looked up from germline, CDR1 is SGHTA and CDR2 is FQGNSA. J lost 4 bases, V lost 5 bases, and 20 bases had no gene match. This CDR3 reads CASSLPPGRGLVLPDTQYF. As DNA, the CDR3 is TGTGCCAGCAGCCTCCCCCCCGGCAGGGGACTAGTATTGCCAGATACGCAGTATTTT.

This clone appeared a few times. The chain combines TRBV7-9 with TRBJ1-1, with D hard to call. Per the germline V gene, CDR1 is SEHNR and CDR2 is FQNEAQ (reference sequence). Trimming removed 5 bases at V and 0 bases at J, with 13 bases between. The CDR3 contains 15 residues. The DNA for the CDR3 is TGTGCCAGCAGCACCGCCGGGAGAATGAACACTGAAGCTTTCTTT. Translated, it gives CASSTAGRMNTEAFF.

V usage is TRBV21-1 and J usage is TRBJ2-7; no check of the table's D call, TRBD2, against the DNA was made. TRBV21-1 is given as a pseudogene. This CDR3 contains 14 residues. CDR3 residues: CASSKVGVTGVEYF. In DNA form, the CDR3 reads TGTGCCAGCAGCAAAGTTGGGGTGACGGGGGTGGAGTACTTC.

The rearrangement links TRBV28 to TRBJ1-2; 7 bases are shared with TRBD1. V lost 4 bases, J lost 8 bases, and 7 bases stayed unmatched. CDR1 and CDR2 from the germline V gene are MDHEN and SYDVKM. This CDR3 has 13 amino acids. CDR3 amino acids: CASSWDSYLGYTF. The CDR3 coding sequence is TGTGCCAGCAGTTGGGACAGCTATTTGGGCTACACCTTC.

The rearrangement joins TRBV5-1 to TRBJ2-3; tentatively, D is TRBD2 (5 bases). CDR1 is SGHRS, CDR2 YFSETQ, per germline. V was shortened by 2 bases and J by 6 bases, with 16 bases between the two germline ends. The CDR3 has 15 amino acids. CDR3 in amino acids: CASSFQTPEVDTQYF. Here the CDR3 DNA reads TGCGCCAGCAGCTTTCAGACCCCGGAGGTCGATACGCAGTATTTT. The full variable domain, its missing parts supplied by reference TRBV5-1 and TRBJ2-3, is KAGVTQTPRYLIKTRGQQVTLSCSPISGHRSVSWYQQTPGQGLQFLFEYFSETQRNKGNFPGRFSGRQFSNSRSEMNVSTLELGDSALYLCASSFQTPEVDTQYFGPGTRLTVL.

The rearrangement links TRBV5-1 to TRBJ2-1, with TRBD1 matching over 8 bases. Trimming at V came to 2 bases and at J to 5 bases, leaving 6 bases not matched to a gene. Germline values: CDR1 SGHRS, CDR2 YFSETQ. The CDR3 covers 15 residues. The CDR3 sequence is CASSFGQGLNNEQFF. The DNA of the CDR3 is TGCGCCAGCAGCTTCGGACAGGGTCTTAACAATGAGCAGTTCTTC.

V is TRBV5-1 and J is TRBJ1-6; D might be TRBD1 (5 bases). CDR1 and CDR2 from the germline V gene are SGHRS and YFSETQ. The CDR3 covers 19 residues. The V end was cut by 0 bases, the J end by 9 bases, with 25 bases between. The CDR3 DNA follows: TGCGCCAGCAGCTTGGACCCTGGGGCAGTTCTTGTCCGAACTTCACCCCTCCACTTT. Protein product: CASSLDPGAVLVRTSPLHF.

V and J are TRBV18 and TRBJ1-5; TRBD1 matches at 9 bases. Germline lookup yields CDR1 KGHSH and CDR2 LQKENI. V shed 3 bases and J 4 bases; nucleotides not matched to a gene: 7. This CDR3 is built from 16 residues. The CDR3 here is CASSPGQGLTNQPQHF. The CDR3 DNA is TGTGCCAGCTCACCGGGACAGGGTCTGACAAATCAGCCCCAGCATTTT.

The chain links TRBV11-2 to TRBJ2-7, with a weak D call TRBD1 (5 bases). The germline gives CDR1 SGHAT, CDR2 FQNNGV. Trimming shortened V by 5 bases and J by 0 bases, and 11 bases separated the two germline ends. This CDR3 contains 14 residues. The CDR3: CASSVGHSSYEQYF. The CDR3 DNA reads as TGTGCCAGCAGCGTGGGGCACAGCTCCTACGAGCAGTACTTC.

The gene calls are TRBV6-1 and TRBJ1-1; 9 nucleotides match TRBD1. Germline-derived CDR1 and CDR2 are MNHNS and SASEGT. There are 15 residues in the CDR3. V lost 6 bases to trimming and J lost 8 bases; unmatched junction nucleotides: 13. The CDR3 region has the DNA TGTGCCAGCAGGGCCTCGGACAGGGGAATGCTGGAAGCTTTCTTT. It translates to CASRASDRGMLEAFF.

The chain recombines TRBV6-1 with TRBJ1-1, with D possibly being TRBD1 (6 bases). V lost 3 bases to trimming and J lost 1 base, with 12 bases between them. The V gene's germline CDR1 is MNHNS and CDR2 SASEGT. This CDR3 is built from 15 residues. The CDR3 protein is CASSDRGAPNTEAFF. The CDR3 bases are TGTGCCAGCAGTGATCGGGGGGCCCCGAACACTGAAGCTTTCTTT.

This clone has only a few counts. The chain joins TRBV6-1 to TRBJ1-2; TRBD1 is a possible D gene (5 bases). The length of the CDR3 is 15 residues. V dropped 3 bases and J dropped 1 base, with 12 bases sitting between them. Germline V gene data show CDR1 as MNHNS and CDR2 as SASEGT. The CDR3 bases are TGTGCCAGCAGTGAGCACAGGATCCTTAACTATGGCTACACCTTC. This gives the protein CASSEHRILNYGYTF.

The J gene is TRBJ1-1, the V gene TRBV5-1; TRBD1 agrees at 8 bases. The germline gives CDR1 SGHRS, CDR2 YFSETQ. The J segment lost 4 bases and the V segment lost 4 bases, leaving 9 bases of the junction unmatched. The CDR3 is made up of 15 amino acids. DNA of the CDR3: TGCGCCAGCAGCCCTAGATCCACAGGGGGCACTGAAGCTTTCTTT. Residues: CASSPRSTGGTEAFF.